This T cell receptor (beta chain) was sequenced for a study of cytomegalovirus exposure and HLA in healthy donors. The CDR3 is 13 amino acids. V trimming: 5 bases; J trimming: 11 bases; junction bases outside the gene matches: 9. CDR1 is LGHNA, CDR2 YNFKEQ, per germline. Vbeta (60) and Jbeta (13) primers were used in the PCR. The table came from immunoSEQ multiplex PCR; TCRdb's copy has only in-frame clones and leaves some out. The repertoire consists of 95,000 to 150,000 clones, with about 76% occurring once and the leading ten covering over 10%. This clone was counted between two and nine times. This clonotype was sampled from a woman aged 55-70 years in good health and CMV-seropositive. The sample was PBMCs. This chain joins TRBV4-2 and TRBJ2-3, with TRBD2 identical over 8 bases. The CDR3 nucleotides are TGTGCCAGCAGCAGAGGGGGAACTAGCGGGCAGTATTTT. Its protein is CASSRGGTSGQYF.